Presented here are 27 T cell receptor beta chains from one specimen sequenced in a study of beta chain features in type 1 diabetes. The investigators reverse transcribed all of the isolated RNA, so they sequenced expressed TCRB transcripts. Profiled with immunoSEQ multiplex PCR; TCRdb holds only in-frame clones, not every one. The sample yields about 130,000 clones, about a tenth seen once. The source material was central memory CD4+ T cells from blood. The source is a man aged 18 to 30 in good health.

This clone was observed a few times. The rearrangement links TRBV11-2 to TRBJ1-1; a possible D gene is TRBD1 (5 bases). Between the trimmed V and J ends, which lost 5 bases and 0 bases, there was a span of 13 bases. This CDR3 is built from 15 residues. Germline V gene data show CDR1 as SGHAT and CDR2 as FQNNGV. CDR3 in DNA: TGTGCCAGCAGCCAGCTGGGGCGGCTGAACACTGAAGCTTTCTTT. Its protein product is CASSQLGRLNTEAFF.

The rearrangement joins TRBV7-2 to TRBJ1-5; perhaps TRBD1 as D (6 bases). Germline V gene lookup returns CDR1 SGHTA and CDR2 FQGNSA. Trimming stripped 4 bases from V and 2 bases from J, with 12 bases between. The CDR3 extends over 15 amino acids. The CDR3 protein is CASSSQGWGNQPQHF. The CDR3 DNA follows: TGTGCCAGCAGCTCACAGGGCTGGGGCAATCAGCCCCAGCATTTT.

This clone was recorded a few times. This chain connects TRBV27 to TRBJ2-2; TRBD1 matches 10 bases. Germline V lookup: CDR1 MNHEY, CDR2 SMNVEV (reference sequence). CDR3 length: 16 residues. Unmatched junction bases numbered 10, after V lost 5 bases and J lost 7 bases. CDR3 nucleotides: TGTGCCAGCAGTCCGCGGGGACAGGGGAAAGGCGGGGAGCTGTTTTTT. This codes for CASSPRGQGKGGELFF.

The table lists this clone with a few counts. The CDR3 loop reads CASSPVTGRGNTIYF. Written as DNA, the CDR3 is TGTGCCAGCAGCCCGGTAACGGGAAGAGGAAACACCATATATTTT. V gene TRBV7-2 combines with J gene TRBJ1-3, with unresolved D. From germline, CDR1 is SGHTA and CDR2 FQGNSA. The CDR3 contains 15 residues. The V end was cut by 5 bases, the J end by 4 bases, with 15 bases between. Supplemented by reference TRBV7-2 and TRBJ1-3, the full variable domain reads GAGVSQSPSNKVTEKGKDVELRCDPISGHTALYWYRQSLGQGLEFLIYFQGNSAPDKSGLPSDRFSAERTGGSVSTLTIQRTQQEDSAVYLCASSPVTGRGNTIYFGEGSWLTVV.

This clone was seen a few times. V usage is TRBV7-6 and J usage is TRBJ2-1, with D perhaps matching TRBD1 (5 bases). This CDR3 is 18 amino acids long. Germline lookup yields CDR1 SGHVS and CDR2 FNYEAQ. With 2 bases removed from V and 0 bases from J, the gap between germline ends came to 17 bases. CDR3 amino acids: CASSLIPQGPSSYNEQFF. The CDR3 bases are TGTGCCAGCAGCTTAATCCCCCAGGGCCCTAGCTCCTACAATGAGCAGTTCTTC.

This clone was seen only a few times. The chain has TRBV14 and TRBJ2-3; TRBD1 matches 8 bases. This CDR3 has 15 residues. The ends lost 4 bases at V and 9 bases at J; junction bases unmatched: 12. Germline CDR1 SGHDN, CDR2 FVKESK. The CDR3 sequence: CASSPRTGPGGTQYF. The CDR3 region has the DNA TGTGCCAGCAGCCCTCGGACAGGGCCCGGAGGGACGCAGTATTTT.

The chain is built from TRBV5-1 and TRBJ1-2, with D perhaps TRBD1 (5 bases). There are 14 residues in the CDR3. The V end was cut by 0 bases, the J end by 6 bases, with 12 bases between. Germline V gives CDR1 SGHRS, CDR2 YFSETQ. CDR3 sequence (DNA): TGCGCCAGCAGCTTGGGTCAGGCAGGGCATGGCTACACCTTC. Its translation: CASSLGQAGHGYTF.

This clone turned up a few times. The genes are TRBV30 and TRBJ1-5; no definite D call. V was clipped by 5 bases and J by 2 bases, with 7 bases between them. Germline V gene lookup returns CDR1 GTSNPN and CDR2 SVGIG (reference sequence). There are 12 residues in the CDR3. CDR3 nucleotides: TGTGCCTGGGGGCGCGGCAATCAGCCCCAGCATTTT. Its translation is CAWGRGNQPQHF.

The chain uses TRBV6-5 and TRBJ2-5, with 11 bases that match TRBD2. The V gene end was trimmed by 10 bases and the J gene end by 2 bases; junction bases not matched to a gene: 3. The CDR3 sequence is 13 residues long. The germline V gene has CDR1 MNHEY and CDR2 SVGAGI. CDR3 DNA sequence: TGTGCCACCTTAGCGGGGGGGCAAGAGACCCAGTACTTC. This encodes CATLAGGQETQYF.

CDR3 sequence reads: CASGRGLPFNEKLFF. The CDR3 DNA reads as TGTGCCAGCGGGAGAGGGCTGCCATTTAATGAAAAACTGTTTTTT. This chain joins TRBV7-8 and TRBJ1-4, with no clear D. Per germline, CDR1 SGHVS and CDR2 FQNEAQ. Trimming left V 8 bases short and J 4 bases short, with 17 bases between. CDR3 length: 15 amino acids.

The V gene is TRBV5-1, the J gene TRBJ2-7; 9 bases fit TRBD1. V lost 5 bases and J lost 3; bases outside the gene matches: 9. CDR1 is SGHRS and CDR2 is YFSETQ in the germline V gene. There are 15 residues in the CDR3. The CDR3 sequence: CASSHQTGGVYEQYF. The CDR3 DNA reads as TGCGCCAGCAGTCATCAAACAGGGGGCGTCTACGAGCAGTACTTC.

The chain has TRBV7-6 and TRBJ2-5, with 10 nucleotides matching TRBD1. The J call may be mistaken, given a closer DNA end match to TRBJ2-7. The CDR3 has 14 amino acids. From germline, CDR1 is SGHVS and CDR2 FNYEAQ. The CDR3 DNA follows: TGTGCCAGCAGCCTACTGACAGGGGGCTCCGAGCAGTACTTC. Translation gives CASSLLTGGSEQYF.

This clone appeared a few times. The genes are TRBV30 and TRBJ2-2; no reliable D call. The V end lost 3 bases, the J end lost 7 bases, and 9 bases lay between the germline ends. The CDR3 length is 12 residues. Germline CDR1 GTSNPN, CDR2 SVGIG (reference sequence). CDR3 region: CAWRLPGGELFF. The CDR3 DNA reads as TGTGCCTGGAGGCTCCCGGGCGGGGAGCTGTTTTTT.

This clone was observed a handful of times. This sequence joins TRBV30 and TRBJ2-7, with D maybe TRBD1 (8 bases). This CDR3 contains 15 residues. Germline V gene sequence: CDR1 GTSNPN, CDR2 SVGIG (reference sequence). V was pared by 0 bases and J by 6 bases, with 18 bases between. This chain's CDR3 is CAWSVNRGGLSEQYF. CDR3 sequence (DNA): TGTGCCTGGAGTGTTAACAGGGGGGGCCTAAGCGAGCAGTACTTC. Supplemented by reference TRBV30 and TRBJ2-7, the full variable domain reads SQTIHQWPATLVQPVGSPLSLECTVEGTSNPNLYWYRQAAGRGLQLLFYSVGIGQISSEVPQNLSASRPQDRQFILSSKKLLLSDSGFYLCAWSVNRGGLSEQYFGPGTRLTVT.

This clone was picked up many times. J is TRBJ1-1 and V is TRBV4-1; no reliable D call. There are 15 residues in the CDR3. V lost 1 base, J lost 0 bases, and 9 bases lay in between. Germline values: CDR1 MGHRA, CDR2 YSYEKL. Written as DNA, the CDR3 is TGCGCCAGCAGCCAAGCCAGGTCTATGAACACTGAAGCTTTCTTT. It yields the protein CASSQARSMNTEAFF.

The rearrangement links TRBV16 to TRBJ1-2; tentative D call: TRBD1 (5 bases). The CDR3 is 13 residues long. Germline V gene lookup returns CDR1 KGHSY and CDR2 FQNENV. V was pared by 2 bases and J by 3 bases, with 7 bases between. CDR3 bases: TGTGCCAGCAGCCAACAGGGTGACTATGGCTACACCTTC. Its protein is CASSQQGDYGYTF.

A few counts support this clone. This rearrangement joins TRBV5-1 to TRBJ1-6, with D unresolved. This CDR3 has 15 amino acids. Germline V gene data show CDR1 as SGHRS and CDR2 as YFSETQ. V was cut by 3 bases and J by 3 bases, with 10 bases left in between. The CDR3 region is CASSWRDNYNSPLHF. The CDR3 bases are TGCGCCAGCAGCTGGAGGGATAACTATAATTCACCCCTCCACTTT.

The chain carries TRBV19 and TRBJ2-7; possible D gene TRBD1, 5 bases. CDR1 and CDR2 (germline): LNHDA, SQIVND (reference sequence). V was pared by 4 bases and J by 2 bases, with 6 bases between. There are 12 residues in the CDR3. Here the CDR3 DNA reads TGTGCCAGTAGTACGGACACCTACGAGCAGTACTTC. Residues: CASSTDTYEQYF.

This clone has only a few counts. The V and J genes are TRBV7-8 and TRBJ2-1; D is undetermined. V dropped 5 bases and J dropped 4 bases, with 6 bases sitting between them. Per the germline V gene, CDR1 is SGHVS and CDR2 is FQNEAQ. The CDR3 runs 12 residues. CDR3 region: CASSPGYNEQFF. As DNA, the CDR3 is TGTGCCAGCAGCCCCGGGTACAATGAGCAGTTCTTC.

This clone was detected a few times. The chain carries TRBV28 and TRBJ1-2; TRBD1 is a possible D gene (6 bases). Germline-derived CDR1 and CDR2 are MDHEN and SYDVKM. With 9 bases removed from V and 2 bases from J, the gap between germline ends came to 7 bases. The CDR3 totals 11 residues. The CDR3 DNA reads TGTGCCAGTGGACAGAACTATGGCTACACCTTC. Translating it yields CASGQNYGYTF.

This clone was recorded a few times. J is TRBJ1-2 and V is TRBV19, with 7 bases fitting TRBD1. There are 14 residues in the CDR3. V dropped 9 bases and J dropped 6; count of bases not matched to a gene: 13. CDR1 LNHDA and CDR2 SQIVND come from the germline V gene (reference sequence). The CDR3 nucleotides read TGTGCCAGCAAAGACAGGGAGGATCCCCATGGCTACACCTTC. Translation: CASKDREDPHGYTF.

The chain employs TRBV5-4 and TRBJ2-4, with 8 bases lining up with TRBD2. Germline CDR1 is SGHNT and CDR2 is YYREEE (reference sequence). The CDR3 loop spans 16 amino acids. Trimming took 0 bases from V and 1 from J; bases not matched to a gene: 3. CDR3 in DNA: TGTGCCAGCAGCTTGGCGGGGGGGTCGGCCAAAAACATTCAGTACTTC. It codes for CASSLAGGSAKNIQYF.

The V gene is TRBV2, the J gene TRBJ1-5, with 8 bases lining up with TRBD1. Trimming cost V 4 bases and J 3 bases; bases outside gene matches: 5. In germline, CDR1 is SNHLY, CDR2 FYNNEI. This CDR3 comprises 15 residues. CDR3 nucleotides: TGTGCCAGCAGTGGGCAGACAGGGGTCAATCAGCCCCAGCATTTT. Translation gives CASSGQTGVNQPQHF.

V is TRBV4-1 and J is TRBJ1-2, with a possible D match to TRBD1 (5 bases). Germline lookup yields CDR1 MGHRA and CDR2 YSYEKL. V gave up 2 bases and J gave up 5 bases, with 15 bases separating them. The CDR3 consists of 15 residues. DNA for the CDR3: TGCGCCAGCAGCCAAACGTTTGGCAGACAGTATGGCTACACCTTC. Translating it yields CASSQTFGRQYGYTF.

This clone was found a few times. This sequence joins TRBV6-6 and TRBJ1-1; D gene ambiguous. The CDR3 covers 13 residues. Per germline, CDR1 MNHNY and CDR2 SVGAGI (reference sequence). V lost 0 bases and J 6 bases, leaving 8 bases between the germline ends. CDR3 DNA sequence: TGTGCCAGCAGTTACTCGCGAGAAGCTGAAGCTTTCTTT. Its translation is CASSYSREAEAFF.

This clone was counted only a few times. CDR3 residues: CASSVQAGGWTGELFF. The CDR3 coding sequence is TGTGCCAGCAGCGTACAAGCGGGGGGGTGGACCGGGGAGCTGTTTTTT. The chain is built from TRBV9 and TRBJ2-2; 10 bases are a match to TRBD2. Germline CDR1 reads SGDLS; CDR2 reads YYNGEE. The V and J ends lost 1 base and 5 bases, in that order; junction bases with no gene match: 5. The CDR3 is 16 amino acids. The full variable domain, with the rest looked up from reference TRBV9 and TRBJ2-2, is DSGVTQTPKHLITATGQRVTLRCSPRSGDLSVYWYQQSLDQGLQFLIQYYNGEERAKGNILERFSAQQFPDLHSELNLSSLELGDSALYFCASSVQAGGWTGELFFGEGSRLTVL.

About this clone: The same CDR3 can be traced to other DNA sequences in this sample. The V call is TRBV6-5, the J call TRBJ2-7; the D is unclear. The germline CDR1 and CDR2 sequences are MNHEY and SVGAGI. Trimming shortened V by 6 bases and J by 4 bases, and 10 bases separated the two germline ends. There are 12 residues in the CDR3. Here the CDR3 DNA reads TGTGCCAGCAGGACGTCGGGTTACGAGCAGTACTTC. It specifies CASRTSGYEQYF.